The next 28 T cell receptor beta chains were all read from a single sample in a study of cytomegalovirus exposure and HLA in healthy donors. Researchers ran the PCR with 60 Vbeta and 13 Jbeta primers. Sequenced by immunoSEQ multiplex PCR; TCRdb stores in-frame clones only, minus some. The repertoire includes 75,000 to 80,000 clones, around 76% of them detected once, and about an eighth sits in the top ten. Sequenced material: PBMCs. Source of these receptors: a male donor in good health and CMV-seropositive.

The chain links TRBV7-3 to TRBJ2-1, with 11 bases lining up with TRBD2. Germline assignment: CDR1 SGHTA and CDR2 FQGTGA. V dropped 5 bases and J dropped 9; count of bases not matched to a gene: 21. This CDR3 has 19 amino acids. The CDR3 DNA sequence: TGTGCCAGCAGCCCTAATCCGGTAGCGGGGGGGCCTAAGCCGAGTGAGCAGTTCTTC. It specifies CASSPNPVAGGPKPSEQFF.

The chain has TRBV4-1 and TRBJ1-6, with 9 bases lining up with TRBD1. Per the germline V gene, CDR1 is MGHRA and CDR2 is YSYEKL. Trimming cost V 3 bases and J 8 bases; bases outside gene matches: 11. This CDR3 is 17 amino acids long. This CDR3 is CASSHTGTGRLDSPLHF. CDR3 nucleotides: TGCGCCAGCAGCCATACCGGGACAGGGAGGTTGGATTCACCCCTCCACTTT.

This chain uses TRBV9 with TRBJ1-3; tentative D call: TRBD1 (6 bases). CDR3 length: 15 residues. V lost 3 bases to trimming and J lost 0 bases, with 10 bases between them. Germline-derived CDR1 and CDR2 are SGDLS and YYNGEE. The CDR3 here is CASSDRESSGNTIYF. The CDR3 DNA reads as TGTGCCAGCAGCGACAGGGAGAGCTCTGGAAACACCATATATTTT. Full variable domain (remainder filled in from reference TRBV9 and TRBJ1-3): DSGVTQTPKHLITATGQRVTLRCSPRSGDLSVYWYQQSLDQGLQFLIQYYNGEERAKGNILERFSAQQFPDLHSELNLSSLELGDSALYFCASSDRESSGNTIYFGEGSWLTVV.

This clone was observed a handful of times. The J gene is TRBJ1-1, the V gene TRBV7-3; TRBD1 might be the D (6 bases). CDR3 length: 15 amino acids. CDR1 and CDR2 (germline): SGHTA, FQGTGA. The V gene lost 2 bases and the J gene lost 7 bases, with 17 bases spanning the gap. The CDR3 is CASSLHKGGRGEAFF. The CDR3, as DNA: TGTGCCAGCAGCTTACATAAGGGGGGGAGAGGTGAAGCTTTCTTT.

Comment on this clone: This likely reflects a read error, since a far larger clone is one base away. This CDR3 is also generated by other DNA sequences in the sample. V and J are TRBV5-8 and TRBJ2-7; D is possibly TRBD2 (6 bases). Germline V gene data show CDR1 as SGHTS and CDR2 as YDEGEE. The germline V and J ends were trimmed by 4 bases and 4 bases, with 18 bases remaining between them. The CDR3 contains 15 residues. CDR3 DNA sequence: TGTGCCAGCAGCCCCAATGAAATGGGGGGATACGAGCAGTACTTC. Translation: CASSPNEMGGYEQYF. Combining the CDR3 with reference TRBV5-8 and TRBJ2-7 gives the whole variable domain EAGVTQSPTHLIKTRGQQATLRCSPISGHTSVYWYQQALGLGLQFLLWYDEGEERNRGNFPPRFSGRQFPNYSSELNVNALELEDSALYLCASSPNEMGGYEQYFGPGTRLTVT.

The chain employs TRBV4-1 and TRBJ2-1, with 10 bases lining up with TRBD1. The J segment lost 5 bases and the V segment lost 2 bases, leaving 6 bases of the junction unmatched. CDR3 length: 16 amino acids. Per the germline V gene, CDR1 is MGHRA and CDR2 is YSYEKL. The CDR3 bases are TGCGCCAGCAGCCAAAGGGGGGACAGGGGAAACAATGAGCAGTTCTTC. Translation gives CASSQRGDRGNNEQFF.

The chain has TRBV5-1 and TRBJ2-1; possibly TRBD2 for D (6 bases). The CDR3 spans 16 residues. Deletions cut 0 bases from V and 0 bases from J, with 10 bases between. Germline V gene lookup returns CDR1 SGHRS and CDR2 YFSETQ. CDR3: CASSLASRGSYNEQFF. For the CDR3, the DNA is TGCGCCAGCAGCTTGGCCTCGCGGGGCTCCTACAATGAGCAGTTCTTC.

J is TRBJ1-2 and V is TRBV7-2; no reliable D call. Germline V gene lookup returns CDR1 SGHTA and CDR2 FQGNSA. The CDR3 has 16 residues. V lost 5 bases and J lost 6, with 22 bases in between. CDR3 protein: CASSQKDGVWVHGYTF. CDR3 coding DNA: TGTGCCAGCAGCCAAAAGGACGGGGTTTGGGTTCATGGCTACACCTTC.

This sequence joins TRBV7-9 and TRBJ2-3; TRBD1 matches at 9 bases. CDR1 SEHNR and CDR2 FQNEAQ come from the germline V gene (reference sequence). The CDR3 runs to 16 residues. The junction had 8 bases not matched to a gene; V was cut back by 5 bases and J by 2 bases. DNA of the CDR3: TGTGCCAGCAGCGGCAACGACAGGGGGTCCACAGATACGCAGTATTTT. This translates into CASSGNDRGSTDTQYF. The full variable domain, completed using reference TRBV7-9 and TRBJ2-3, is DTGVSQNPRHKITKRGQNVTFRCDPISEHNRLYWYRQTLGQGPEFLTYFQNEAQLEKSRLLSDRFSAERPKGSFSTLEIQRTEQGDSAMYLCASSGNDRGSTDTQYFGPGTRLTVL.

The chain couples TRBV7-3 to TRBJ2-5; TRBD2 agrees at 13 bases. Germline trimming cut 4 bases from V and 4 bases from J; bases unmatched to any gene: 6. The germline V gene has CDR1 SGHTA and CDR2 FQGTGA. This CDR3 spans 16 amino acids. This chain's CDR3 is CASSSSGLAGVETQYF. CDR3 DNA: TGTGCCAGCAGCTCCTCTGGACTAGCGGGGGTAGAGACCCAGTACTTC.

The table lists this clone with a count of one. The chain carries TRBV11-2 and TRBJ1-1; TRBD1 might be the D (6 bases). V shed 4 bases and J shed 1 base, with 10 bases lying between them. CDR3 size: 14 residues. Germline CDR1 reads SGHAT; CDR2 reads FQNNGV. CDR3: CASSSRTANTEAFF. CDR3 nucleotides: TGTGCCAGCAGCTCCCGGACAGCGAACACTGAAGCTTTCTTT.

In DNA form, the CDR3 reads TGTGCCTGGAATCCCGAGGAGGGAGCGGGCACCGGGGAGCTGTTTTTT. Protein product: CAWNPEEGAGTGELFF. The chain couples TRBV30 to TRBJ2-2, with D possibly being TRBD2 (6 bases). Germline-derived CDR1 and CDR2 are GTSNPN and SVGIG (reference sequence). Trimming left V 4 bases short and J 4 bases short, with 19 bases between. The CDR3 has 16 residues.

The chain combines TRBV10-2 with TRBJ1-5; 8 positions match TRBD1. Germline V CDR1 and CDR2: WSHSY, SAAADI. V lost 3 bases and J lost 6; bases outside the gene matches: 4. CDR3 size: 14 residues. The CDR3 bases are TGCGCCAGCAGTGAACCAGGGGGCTTTCAGCCCCAGCATTTT. It is translated as CASSEPGGFQPQHF.

V usage is TRBV28 and J usage is TRBJ2-3; 7 bases agree with TRBD1. Germline trimming cut 1 base from V and 2 bases from J; bases unmatched to any gene: 6. The germline V gene has CDR1 MDHEN and CDR2 SYDVKM. The CDR3 has 16 amino acids. CDR3 sequence (DNA): TGTGCCAGCAGTTTATTGGACAGGACGATCACAGATACGCAGTATTTT. Protein: CASSLLDRTITDTQYF.

The chain joins TRBV27 to TRBJ2-7, with 11 bases aligning to TRBD1. V gave up 3 bases and J gave up 2 bases; unmatched junction bases: 9. The CDR3 length is 17 residues. The V gene's germline CDR1 is MNHEY and CDR2 SMNVEV (reference sequence). The CDR3, as DNA: TGTGCCAGCAGTTTGAACATCCCGGGACAGGGGGCCTACGAGCAGTACTTC. Amino acids: CASSLNIPGQGAYEQYF.

This clone was seen a single time. In nucleotides, the CDR3 is TGCGCCAGCGGATCCCAGGGCTACGAGCAGTACTTC. The encoded protein is CASGSQGYEQYF. V gene TRBV5-1 combines with J gene TRBJ2-7, with D perhaps TRBD1 (5 bases). Trimming took off 7 bases at V and 3 bases at J, with 11 bases between the two ends. CDR3 size: 12 residues. CDR1 SGHRS and CDR2 YFSETQ come from the germline V gene.

This clone appeared once. This sequence joins TRBV10-3 and TRBJ1-1; 12 bases map to TRBD1. The CDR3 runs 16 residues. Trimming at V came to 6 bases and at J to 5 bases, leaving 10 bases not matched to a gene. CDR1 and CDR2 (germline): ENHRY, SYGVKD. The DNA of the CDR3 is TGTGCCATCAGAACAGGGACAGGGGGCGCGGGAACTGAAGCTTTCTTT. Protein product: CAIRTGTGGAGTEAFF.

This clone was detected only once. The J gene is TRBJ2-5, the V gene TRBV4-1, with 7 bases aligning to TRBD1. The better agreement between TRBJ2-7 and the DNA end casts doubt on the J call. Germline lookup yields CDR1 MGHRA and CDR2 YSYEKL. The CDR3 loop spans 17 amino acids. CDR3 residues: CASSQDPARGTTYEQYF. The CDR3 DNA is TGCGCCAGCAGCCAAGATCCTGCCAGGGGGACGACCTACGAGCAGTACTTC.

This clone was seen a single time. The chain couples TRBV11-2 to TRBJ2-7; the match to TRBD1 covers 8 bases. This CDR3 spans 16 amino acids. After removal of 1 base from V and 0 bases from J, the junction contained 5 bases not matched to a gene. From germline, CDR1 is SGHAT and CDR2 FQNNGV. CDR3 nucleotide sequence: TGTGCCAGCAGCTTAGCAGGGACAGGCCCCTCCTACGAGCAGTACTTC. Translated: CASSLAGTGPSYEQYF.

This clone was observed once. The chain uses TRBV4-3 and TRBJ2-7; D possibly corresponds to TRBD1 (6 bases). CDR1 and CDR2 from the germline V gene are LGHNA and YSLEER. The CDR3 loop spans 18 amino acids. V was shortened by 0 bases and J by 0 bases, with 18 bases between the two germline ends. CDR3 in amino acids: CASSQDNPGQGYSYEQYF. In DNA form, the CDR3 reads TGCGCCAGCAGCCAAGATAATCCCGGGCAGGGGTACTCCTACGAGCAGTACTTC.

This clone was detected once. The V call is TRBV19, the J call TRBJ2-7, with TRBD1 matching 7 bases. The CDR3 loop spans 13 amino acids. The germline CDR1 and CDR2 sequences are LNHDA and SQIVND (reference sequence). Unmatched junction bases numbered 4, after V lost 3 bases and J lost 5 bases. CDR3 in DNA: TGTGCCAGTAGTATTGACAGGGCCAACGAGCAGTACTTC. Translated: CASSIDRANEQYF.

This clone was observed a handful of times. This chain joins TRBV4-1 and TRBJ2-1; TRBD2 matches at 10 bases. In germline, CDR1 is MGHRA, CDR2 YSYEKL. The length of the CDR3 is 15 residues. J gave up 8 bases and V 5 bases, and 9 bases lay outside the gene matches. The CDR3 loop is CASSESSGSSDEQFF. The CDR3 nucleotides are TGCGCCAGCAGCGAATCTAGCGGGAGTTCGGATGAGCAGTTCTTC.

This chain connects TRBV5-1 to TRBJ2-1; 8 bases fit TRBD2. The germline CDR1 and CDR2 sequences are SGHRS and YFSETQ. The CDR3 spans 15 residues. V shed 2 bases and J 6 bases; nucleotides not matched to a gene: 7. Here the CDR3 reads CASSFGAGVSNEQFF. In nucleotides, the CDR3 is TGCGCCAGCAGCTTCGGAGCGGGAGTTTCCAATGAGCAGTTCTTC.

The V and J genes are TRBV6-4 and TRBJ2-7; D is perhaps TRBD1 (6 bases). The CDR3 runs 13 residues. Trimming shortened V by 3 bases and J by 8 bases, and 14 bases separated the two germline ends. Germline CDR1 MRHNA, CDR2 SNTAGT. CDR3 protein: CASSERTDSQQYF. In nucleotides, the CDR3 is TGTGCCAGCAGTGAGAGGACAGATTCTCAGCAGTACTTC.

The genes are TRBV29-1 and TRBJ2-1; tentatively, D is TRBD2 (6 bases). This CDR3 has 14 amino acids. Trimming cost V 6 bases and J 4 bases, with 16 bases left between them. CDR1 and CDR2 (germline): SQVTM, ANQGSEA. For the CDR3, the DNA is TGCAGCGTCCCCGGCGGGGCCACGTACAATGAGCAGTTCTTC. It translates to CSVPGGATYNEQFF.

The V gene is TRBV13, the J gene TRBJ2-5; 7 bases line up with TRBD1. Trimming at V came to 5 bases and at J to 5 bases, leaving 17 bases not matched to a gene. Germline CDR1 is PRHDT and CDR2 is FYEKMQ (reference sequence). The CDR3 is 17 residues long. CDR3 DNA: TGTGCCAGCAGCCCGAGAGCTGGGACAGACGCTCGGGAGACCCAGTACTTC. Residues: CASSPRAGTDARETQYF. Combining the CDR3 with reference TRBV13 and TRBJ2-5 gives the whole variable domain AAGVIQSPRHLIKEKRETATLKCYPIPRHDTVYWYQQGPGQDPQFLISFYEKMQSDKGSIPDRFSAQQFSDYHSELNMSSLELGDSALYFCASSPRAGTDARETQYFGPGTRLLVL.

This clone appeared once. J is TRBJ1-2 and V is TRBV20-1; possible D gene TRBD1, 5 bases. There are 11 residues in the CDR3. Trimming took 5 bases from V and 8 from J, leaving 12 bases between them. In germline, CDR1 is DFQATT, CDR2 SNEGSKA (reference sequence). The CDR3, as DNA: TGCAGTGCTGCCCACGGGGGAGGCTACACCTTC. This translates into CSAAHGGGYTF.

The chain is built from TRBV9 and TRBJ1-1; D not certain. V was cut by 0 bases and J by 1 base, with 7 bases left in between. This CDR3 has 14 residues. CDR1 and CDR2 (germline): SGDLS, YYNGEE. The CDR3 bases are TGTGCCAGCAGCGTAGACCCAGAGAACACTGAAGCTTTCTTT. Translation gives CASSVDPENTEAFF. The whole variable domain, filled in from reference TRBV9 and TRBJ1-1, reads DSGVTQTPKHLITATGQRVTLRCSPRSGDLSVYWYQQSLDQGLQFLIQYYNGEERAKGNILERFSAQQFPDLHSELNLSSLELGDSALYFCASSVDPENTEAFFGQGTRLTVV.